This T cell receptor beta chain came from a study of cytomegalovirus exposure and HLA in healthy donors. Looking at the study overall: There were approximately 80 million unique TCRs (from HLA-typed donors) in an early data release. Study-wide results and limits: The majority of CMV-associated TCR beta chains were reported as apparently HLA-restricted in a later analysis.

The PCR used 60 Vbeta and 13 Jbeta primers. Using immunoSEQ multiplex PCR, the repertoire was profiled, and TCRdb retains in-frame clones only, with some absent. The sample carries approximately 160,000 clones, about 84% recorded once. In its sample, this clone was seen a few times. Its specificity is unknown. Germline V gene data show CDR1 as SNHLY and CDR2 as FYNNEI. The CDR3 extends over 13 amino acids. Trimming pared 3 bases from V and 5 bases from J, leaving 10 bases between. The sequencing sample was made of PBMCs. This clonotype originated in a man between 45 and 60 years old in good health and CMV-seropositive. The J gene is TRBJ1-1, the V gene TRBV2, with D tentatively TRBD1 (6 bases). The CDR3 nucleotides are TGTGCCAGCAGTGACGGAAGGGGGACTGAAGCTTTCTTT. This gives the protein CASSDGRGTEAFF.